The next 28 T cell receptor beta chains were all read from a single sample in a study of blood T cell repertoires in COVID-19 (dated by TCRdb to 2018 to 2020). Library preparation used the immunoSEQ multiplex PCR assay. TCRdb limited this immuneACCESS table to in-frame rearrangements with V and J called. A share of clones is missing; checked studies link under half to unresolved V genes, and the rest is unexplained. For this sample the table gives a few hundred thousand clones, of which approximately 90% were detected only once. Approximately 0.84% of the sample rests with the top ten. Specimen: peripheral blood. These receptors all come from a man aged 25 to 40 with acute or convalescent COVID-19.

The rearrangement uses TRBV5-8 and TRBJ2-5, with TRBD2 matching over 7 bases. After removal of 0 bases from V and 2 bases from J, the junction contained 4 bases not matched to a gene. The germline CDR1 and CDR2 sequences are SGHTS and YDEGEE. This CDR3 is 15 amino acids long. Written as DNA, the CDR3 is TGTGCCAGCAGCTTGGGACGAGCGGGACAAGAGACCCAGTACTTC. Its translation is CASSLGRAGQETQYF.

This chain uses TRBV2 with TRBJ1-3; weak D call: TRBD1 (6 bases). Trimming shortened V by 6 bases and J by 0 bases, and 15 bases separated the two germline ends. The CDR3 covers 16 residues. Germline-derived CDR1 and CDR2 are SNHLY and FYNNEI. The DNA for the CDR3 is TGTGCCAGCAGCCTTCGACAGGCCAGCTCTGGAAACACCATATATTTT. Translation gives CASSLRQASSGNTIYF.

The rearrangement links TRBV6-5 to TRBJ1-2; TRBD1 is a possible D gene (6 bases). Germline V lookup: CDR1 MNHEY, CDR2 SVGAGI. This CDR3 contains 14 residues. The V gene lost 0 bases and the J gene lost 4 bases, with 9 bases spanning the gap. This chain's CDR3 is CASSYSQGSYGYTF. The CDR3 DNA reads TGTGCCAGCAGTTACTCCCAGGGGAGCTATGGCTACACCTTC.

This clone was counted a single time. The V call is TRBV7-8, the J call TRBJ1-6; 7 bases map to TRBD1. The V gene end was trimmed by 1 base and the J gene end by 7 bases; junction bases not matched to a gene: 4. The CDR3 loop spans 15 amino acids. CDR1 and CDR2 from the germline V gene are SGHVS and FQNEAQ. The CDR3: CASSLVTGTNSPLHF. In DNA form, the CDR3 reads TGTGCCAGCAGCTTAGTGACAGGGACCAATTCACCCCTCCACTTT.

The CDR3 loop is CSAKNNTEAFF. DNA for the CDR3: TGCAGTGCCAAAAATAACACTGAAGCTTTCTTT. The rearrangement uses TRBV20-1 and TRBJ1-1; no firm D call. Germline V gene data show CDR1 as DFQATT and CDR2 as SNEGSKA (reference sequence). The CDR3 consists of 11 residues. Trimming removed 6 bases from V and 2 bases from J, with 7 bases in between.

The J gene is TRBJ1-1, the V gene TRBV29-1; maybe TRBD1 (6 bases). This CDR3 has 17 residues. Per the germline V gene, CDR1 is SQVTM and CDR2 is ANQGSEA. The ends were cut back, 3 bases at V and 1 base at J, with 21 bases in the middle. In DNA, the CDR3 is TGCAGCGTTGAGGACCACAATTCCAGGGGCCCGAACACTGAAGCTTTCTTT. This gives the protein CSVEDHNSRGPNTEAFF.

The chain employs TRBV14 and TRBJ2-2; 9 bases line up with TRBD2. This CDR3 has 17 residues. Trimming took 0 bases from V and 5 from J; bases not matched to a gene: 7. Looked up from germline, CDR1 is SGHDN and CDR2 is FVKESK. The CDR3 nucleotides read TGTGCCAGCAGCCAAGAGTGGCTAGCGGGGAGAACCGGGGAGCTGTTTTTT. It codes for CASSQEWLAGRTGELFF.

The chain carries TRBV19 and TRBJ1-5; the D is unclear. Looked up from germline, CDR1 is LNHDA and CDR2 is SQIVND (reference sequence). CDR3 length equals 12 residues. V lost 9 bases, J lost 5 bases, and 11 bases lay in between. Here the CDR3 reads CASSFPYQPQHF. CDR3 bases: TGTGCCAGCTCGTTCCCCTATCAGCCCCAGCATTTT.

This chain connects TRBV21-1 to TRBJ2-7; whether TRBD2, the table's D call, matches the DNA was not checked. TRBV21-1 represents a pseudogene. The CDR3 runs to 14 residues. This CDR3 is CASSHNVSPYEQYF. The CDR3 DNA reads as TGTGCCAGCAGCCATAATGTAAGCCCCTACGAGCAGTACTTC.

The rearrangement joins TRBV7-9 to TRBJ1-1; 7 bases are shared with TRBD1. The germline V gene has CDR1 SEHNR and CDR2 FQNEAQ (reference sequence). V shed 5 bases, J shed 11 bases, and the junction held 8 bases outside the gene matches. CDR3 size: 12 residues. The CDR3 region has the DNA TGTGCCAGCAGCAACGGACAGGCCACTGCTTTCTTT. Protein sequence: CASSNGQATAFF.

The genes are TRBV18 and TRBJ1-4, with D unclear. The CDR3 consists of 15 residues. Trimming removed 5 bases at V and 0 bases at J, with 10 bases between. The germline gives CDR1 KGHSH, CDR2 LQKENI. The CDR3 nucleotides read TGTGCCAGCTCAGCCTATGCGGCAACTAATGAAAAACTGTTTTTT. This gives the protein CASSAYAATNEKLFF.

This clone was seen only a few times. The V and J genes are TRBV6-1 and TRBJ2-6; no firm D call. Germline CDR1 is MNHNS and CDR2 is SASEGT. Trimming stripped 3 bases from V and 4 bases from J, with 7 bases between. CDR3 length equals 14 residues. CDR3 sequence reads: CASSDRTGANVLTF. The CDR3 DNA reads as TGTGCCAGCAGTGACAGAACAGGGGCCAACGTCCTGACTTTC.

The chain recombines TRBV10-3 with TRBJ2-1, with D possibly TRBD1 on 5 matching bases. The CDR3 is 12 amino acids. Germline V gene lookup returns CDR1 ENHRY and CDR2 SYGVKD. Trimming removed 2 bases from V and 9 bases from J, with 8 bases in between. The CDR3 DNA reads as TGTGCCATCAGTGAGGCAAGGGGTGAGCAGTTCTTC. Amino acid sequence: CAISEARGEQFF.

This sequence joins TRBV7-9 and TRBJ1-6; 10 bases agree with TRBD1. The CDR3 has 15 amino acids. J lost 7 bases, V lost 7 bases, and 7 bases had no gene match. Germline CDR1 reads SEHNR; CDR2 reads FQNEAQ (reference sequence). CDR3 loop: CASTKDRGRNSPLHF. The CDR3 bases are TGTGCCAGCACCAAAGACAGGGGGCGGAATTCACCCCTCCACTTT.

The V gene is TRBV5-4, the J gene TRBJ2-5; TRBD2 matches 14 bases. In germline, CDR1 is SGHNT, CDR2 YYREEE (reference sequence). This CDR3 region has 17 residues. J gave up 3 bases and V 1 base, and 5 bases lay outside the gene matches. CDR3 sequence (DNA): TGTGCCAGCAGCTTGAAGACTAGCGGGAGGGCCGAAGAGACCCAGTACTTC. Translating it yields CASSLKTSGRAEETQYF.

The gene calls are TRBV5-6 and TRBJ1-1; weak D call: TRBD1 (5 bases). The CDR3 loop spans 14 amino acids. The ends were cut back, 1 base at V and 11 bases at J, with 18 bases in the middle. Germline CDR1 reads SGHDT; CDR2 reads YYEEEE. The chain's CDR3 is CASSLQGVGEGAFF. The DNA of the CDR3 is TGTGCCAGCAGCTTGCAAGGGGTTGGAGAAGGTGCTTTCTTT.

The chain has TRBV7-9 and TRBJ1-3; 7 bases line up with TRBD1. The CDR3 runs 16 residues. From germline, CDR1 is SEHNR and CDR2 FQNEAQ (reference sequence). V lost 5 bases, J lost 0 bases, and 7 bases stayed unmatched. The CDR3 nucleotides are TGTGCCAGCAGCCCACGACAGGGCTTCTCTGGAAACACCATATATTTT. This translates into CASSPRQGFSGNTIYF.

This clone was counted a few times. The chain recombines TRBV3-1 (or the pseudogene TRBV3-2) with TRBJ1-6; no reliable D call. The CDR3 extends over 14 amino acids. CDR1 is LGHDT, CDR2 YNNKEL, per germline (reference sequence). V was clipped by 3 bases and J by 8 bases, with 11 bases between them. The CDR3 sequence is CASSQGGGHSPLHF. The DNA for the CDR3 is TGTGCCAGCAGCCAGGGAGGAGGGCATTCACCCCTCCACTTT.

V gene TRBV5-4 combines with J gene TRBJ2-3; TRBD2 matches 8 bases. J gave up 0 bases and V 4 bases, and 13 bases lay outside the gene matches. This CDR3 region has 18 residues. Looked up from germline, CDR1 is SGHNT and CDR2 is YYREEE (reference sequence). The CDR3 DNA sequence: TGTGCCAGCAGCCCTGAAGCGGGGGCCGGCACTAGCACAGATACGCAGTATTTT. This sequence encodes CASSPEAGAGTSTDTQYF.

The chain joins TRBV18 to TRBJ2-7; TRBD1 is a possible D gene (6 bases). CDR1 KGHSH and CDR2 LQKENI come from the germline V gene. The CDR3 length is 12 residues. The germline V and J ends were trimmed by 8 bases and 1 base, with 9 bases remaining between them. The CDR3 protein is CASATGSYEQYF. The CDR3 DNA reads TGTGCCAGCGCGACAGGTTCCTACGAGCAGTACTTC.

The table lists this clone with a count of one. V is TRBV2 and J is TRBJ2-3, with 13 positions matching TRBD2. The CDR3 loop spans 17 amino acids. The V segment lost 8 bases and the J segment 0 bases; nucleotides outside the gene matches: 8. Germline V lookup: CDR1 SNHLY, CDR2 FYNNEI. CDR3 loop: CASDRTSGRTSTDTQYF. The DNA for the CDR3 is TGTGCCAGCGATAGGACTAGCGGGAGAACTAGCACAGATACGCAGTATTTT.

This clone was detected once. The J gene is TRBJ2-7, the V gene TRBV9; D ambiguous. Germline loops: CDR1 SGDLS, CDR2 YYNGEE. This CDR3 contains 13 residues. Trimming took off 0 bases at V and 5 bases at J, with 9 bases between the two ends. This chain's CDR3 is CASSVDGFNEQYF. CDR3 in DNA: TGTGCCAGCAGCGTAGACGGGTTCAACGAGCAGTACTTC.

The rearrangement links TRBV18 to TRBJ1-2; 8 nucleotides align to TRBD1. CDR3 size: 13 residues. Per germline, CDR1 KGHSH and CDR2 LQKENI. Losses at the gene ends were 3 bases for V and 7 bases for J; bases not matched to a gene: 4. This chain's CDR3 is CASSPDRVGGYTF. DNA for the CDR3: TGTGCCAGCTCACCGGACAGGGTGGGTGGCTACACCTTC.

This chain uses TRBV27 with TRBJ1-3; 8 bases map to TRBD1. V shed 5 bases and J 2 bases; nucleotides not matched to a gene: 2. CDR1 and CDR2 from the germline V gene are MNHEY and SMNVEV (reference sequence). The CDR3 length is 14 residues. CDR3 region: CASSRTGPGNTIYF. CDR3 in DNA: TGTGCCAGCAGTCGGACAGGGCCTGGAAACACCATATATTTT.

The chain recombines TRBV18 with TRBJ1-5; D perhaps matches TRBD1 (6 bases). Germline CDR1 and CDR2: KGHSH and LQKENI. This CDR3 spans 14 amino acids. The V end was cut by 3 bases, the J end by 7 bases, with 13 bases between. The CDR3 DNA follows: TGTGCCAGCTCACCGGGGGGGCAGGGACAGCCCCAGCATTTT. Amino acids: CASSPGGQGQPQHF.

As for this clone: Other DNA sequences in the sample encode the same CDR3. V usage is TRBV18 and J usage is TRBJ1-3; the D is unclear. V dropped 3 bases and J dropped 0 bases, with 3 bases sitting between them. The CDR3 is 13 amino acids. CDR1 KGHSH and CDR2 LQKENI come from the germline V gene. CDR3 DNA: TGTGCCAGCTCACCCTCCTCTGGAAACACCATATATTTT. Translated: CASSPSSGNTIYF.

The rearrangement links TRBV27 to TRBJ1-3, with D maybe TRBD1 (6 bases). Germline CDR1 MNHEY, CDR2 SMNVEV (reference sequence). This CDR3 is built from 19 residues. V lost 5 bases and J 0 bases, leaving 23 bases between the germline ends. CDR3: CASSITTGLGGSSGNTIYF. The CDR3 nucleotides are TGTGCCAGCAGTATTACTACGGGGCTAGGGGGTAGCTCTGGAAACACCATATATTTT.

On this clone itself: Within the sample, other DNA sequences also encode this same CDR3. This chain links TRBV6-5 with TRBJ1-6; D is uncertain. CDR1 is MNHEY and CDR2 is SVGAGI in the germline V gene. This CDR3 region has 16 residues. Trimming removed 2 bases from V and 1 base from J, with 9 bases in between. The CDR3: CASSYSPRSYNSPLHF. DNA of the CDR3: TGTGCCAGCAGTTACAGTCCTAGGTCCTATAATTCACCCCTCCACTTT.